These T cell receptor beta chains were read from a single sample in a study of blood T cell repertoires in COVID-19. Only in-frame clones appear in the TCRdb table, and some are missing; sequencing was by immunoSEQ multiplex PCR. Among approximately 150,000 clones listed, around 81% were seen once. Material: peripheral blood. These receptor sequences come from a woman aged 50 to 65 with acute or convalescent COVID-19. Both conserved end residues are trimmed from each CDR3. The D gene is left open where the match is weak.

cdr3_aa: ASSIGDRGPNSEAF
d_call: TRBD1
j_call: TRBJ1-1
v_call: TRBV19

cdr3_aa: ASSQEQGIYGYT
d_call: .
j_call: TRBJ1-2
v_call: TRBV3-1/TRBV3-2

cdr3_aa: ASSFLSGGAETQY
d_call: TRBD2
j_call: TRBJ2-5
v_call: TRBV7-6

cdr3_aa: AVRLTLSTDTQY
d_call: .
j_call: TRBJ2-3
v_call: TRBV6-6

cdr3_aa: ASSGQGRPNYGYT
d_call: .
j_call: TRBJ1-2
v_call: TRBV19

cdr3_aa: ASSQAQGAIPYGYT
d_call: TRBD1
j_call: TRBJ1-2
v_call: TRBV4-3

cdr3_aa: ASSADRQMNTEAF
d_call: .
j_call: TRBJ1-1
v_call: TRBV2

cdr3_aa: ASSLGRGKGYT
d_call: .
j_call: TRBJ1-2
v_call: TRBV27

cdr3_aa: ASSIIGGQPQH
d_call: .
j_call: TRBJ1-5
v_call: TRBV19

cdr3_aa: ASSPISLAGISSGEQY
d_call: TRBD2
j_call: TRBJ2-7
v_call: TRBV18

cdr3_aa: ASSRRDSNYEQY
d_call: .
j_call: TRBJ2-7
v_call: TRBV7-9

cdr3_aa: ASSAGDRAF
d_call: TRBD1
j_call: TRBJ1-1
v_call: TRBV9

cdr3_aa: ASSADRLAGQETQY
d_call: TRBD2
j_call: TRBJ2-5
v_call: TRBV9

cdr3_aa: ASGVDWGTGGELF
d_call: TRBD1
j_call: TRBJ2-2
v_call: TRBV6-5

cdr3_aa: AWRKGLGDSPLH
d_call: .
j_call: TRBJ1-6
v_call: TRBV30

cdr3_aa: ASSLMEFAGTTDTQY
d_call: .
j_call: TRBJ2-3
v_call: TRBV7-9

cdr3_aa: ASSDPSGASYEQY
d_call: TRBD2
j_call: TRBJ2-7
v_call: TRBV2

cdr3_aa: ASSFDRQETQY
d_call: .
j_call: TRBJ2-5
v_call: TRBV7-3

cdr3_aa: SVETGTDTQY
d_call: .
j_call: TRBJ2-3
v_call: TRBV29-1

cdr3_aa: ASSSGQFTEAF
d_call: .
j_call: TRBJ1-1
v_call: TRBV27

cdr3_aa: ASSQEAFGANVLT
d_call: .
j_call: TRBJ2-6
v_call: TRBV4-3

cdr3_aa: ASSFSPRTPNTEAF
d_call: .
j_call: TRBJ1-1
v_call: TRBV28

cdr3_aa: ASSREPKAF
d_call: .
j_call: TRBJ1-1
v_call: TRBV6-5

cdr3_aa: ASSPDSSYGYT
d_call: .
j_call: TRBJ1-2
v_call: TRBV7-2

cdr3_aa: ASSMTSGETNEQF
d_call: TRBD2
j_call: TRBJ2-1
v_call: TRBV5-1

cdr3_aa: ASSWDSSGSSYNSPLH
d_call: TRBD1
j_call: TRBJ1-6
v_call: TRBV7-9

cdr3_aa: ASSQGPSYEQY
d_call: .
j_call: TRBJ2-7
v_call: TRBV4-1

cdr3_aa: ASSPISEFQPQH
d_call: .
j_call: TRBJ1-5
v_call: TRBV28

cdr3_aa: ASSGTAGSSYNEQF
d_call: .
j_call: TRBJ2-1
v_call: TRBV9

cdr3_aa: ASSQDSGTGTDTQY
d_call: TRBD1
j_call: TRBJ2-3
v_call: TRBV4-2

cdr3_aa: ASSRPIWDRSPLH
d_call: TRBD1
j_call: TRBJ1-6
v_call: TRBV28

cdr3_aa: ASSPKTGLLANSPLH
d_call: .
j_call: TRBJ1-6
v_call: TRBV6-6

cdr3_aa: ASSLSGAGGRWQF
d_call: TRBD1
j_call: TRBJ2-1
v_call: TRBV27

cdr3_aa: ASSYSTHQGQTEAF
d_call: .
j_call: TRBJ1-1
v_call: TRBV6-5

cdr3_aa: ASSLDTLMDTQY
d_call: .
j_call: TRBJ2-3
v_call: TRBV7-9

cdr3_aa: ASFRGTSYGYT
d_call: .
j_call: TRBJ1-2
v_call: TRBV28

cdr3_aa: ASSEANPGSLQGVYGYT
d_call: .
j_call: TRBJ1-2
v_call: TRBV2

cdr3_aa: ASSVAGGLGDTQY
d_call: TRBD2
j_call: TRBJ2-3
v_call: TRBV9

cdr3_aa: ASSSDTYGYT
d_call: .
j_call: TRBJ1-2
v_call: TRBV7-8

cdr3_aa: ASQQGFYGYT
d_call: TRBD1
j_call: TRBJ1-2
v_call: TRBV19

cdr3_aa: AGSRTGGGEKLF
d_call: TRBD1
j_call: TRBJ1-4
v_call: TRBV30

cdr3_aa: ASSLGFRQGGRGYT
d_call: .
j_call: TRBJ1-2
v_call: TRBV7-2

cdr3_aa: ASSSGQEPYEQY
d_call: TRBD1
j_call: TRBJ2-7
v_call: TRBV5-1